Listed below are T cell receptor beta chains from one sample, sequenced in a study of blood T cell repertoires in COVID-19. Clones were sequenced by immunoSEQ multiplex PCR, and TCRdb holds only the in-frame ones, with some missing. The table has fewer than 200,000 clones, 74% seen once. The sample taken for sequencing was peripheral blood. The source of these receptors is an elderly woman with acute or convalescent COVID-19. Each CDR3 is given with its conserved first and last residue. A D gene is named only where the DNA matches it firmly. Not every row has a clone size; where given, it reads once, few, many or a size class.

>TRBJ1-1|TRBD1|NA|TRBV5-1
TGCGCCAGCAGCTTTTCAAGGGCCCAGGGGGCTGAAGCTTTCTTT
CASSFSRAQGAEAFF
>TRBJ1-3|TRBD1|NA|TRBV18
TGTGCCAGCTCACTGGACAGGGTGTCGAGCACCATATATTTT
CASSLDRVSSTIYF
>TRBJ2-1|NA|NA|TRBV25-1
TGTGCCAGCAGTGTTGACATTTCCTACAATGAGCAGTTCTTC
CASSVDISYNEQFF
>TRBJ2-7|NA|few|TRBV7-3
TGTGCCAGCAGCTTAATAGTAGCGGAGACCTACGAGCAGTACTTC
CASSLIVAETYEQYF
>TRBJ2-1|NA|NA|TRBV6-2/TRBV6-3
TGTGCCAGCAGTGACGCCCAGGGTGTAAATGAGCAGTTCTTC
CASSDAQGVNEQFF
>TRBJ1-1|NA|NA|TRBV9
TGTGCCAGCAGCGTAGGTCCAGGGGCTGAAGCTTTCTTT
CASSVGPGAEAFF
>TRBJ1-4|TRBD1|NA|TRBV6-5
TGTGCCAGCAGTTACCGGGACAGGGATGAAAAACTGTTTTTT
CASSYRDRDEKLFF
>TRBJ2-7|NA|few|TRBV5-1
TGCGCCAGCAGCAGGGACTTGGGCGGGCAGTACTTC
CASSRDLGGQYF
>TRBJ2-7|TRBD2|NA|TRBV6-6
TGTGCCAGCAGTTATGGGGCGGGAGGAATTTACGAGCAGTACTTC
CASSYGAGGIYEQYF
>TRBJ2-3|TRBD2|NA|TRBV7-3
TGTGCCAGCAGCTCAGAACTAGCGGGAGGGCCAGATACGCAGTATTTT
CASSSELAGGPDTQYF
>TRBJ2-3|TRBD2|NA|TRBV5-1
TGCGCCAGCAGCTTGGCCGGGACTAGGCGCACAGATACGCAGTATTTT
CASSLAGTRRTDTQYF
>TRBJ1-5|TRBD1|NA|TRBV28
TGTGCCAGCAGGACGGACAGGGCGAGCAATCAGCCCCAGCATTTT
CASRTDRASNQPQHF
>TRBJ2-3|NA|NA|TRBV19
TGTGCCAGTAGTACCATAGCGTCGGCGGGCACAGATACGCAGTATTTT
CASSTIASAGTDTQYF
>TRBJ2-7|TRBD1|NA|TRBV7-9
TGTGCCAGCAGCACAGGGGGCTCCACCCTCTACGAGCAGTACTTC
CASSTGGSTLYEQYF
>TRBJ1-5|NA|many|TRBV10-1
TGCGCCAGCAGTGAGTCGAGGGATCAGCCCCAGCATTTT
CASSESRDQPQHF
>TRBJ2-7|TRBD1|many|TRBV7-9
TGTGCCAGCAGCTTAGGCGGGACAGGGTCCTACGAGCAGTACTTC
CASSLGGTGSYEQYF
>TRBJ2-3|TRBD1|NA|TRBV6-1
TGTGCCAGCAGTGACGGACAGGGAACAGATACGCAGTATTTT
CASSDGQGTDTQYF
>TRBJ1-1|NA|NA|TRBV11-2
TGTGCCAGCAGCTTAGAGGCAGGGAGGGGGTACACTGAAGCTTTCTTT
CASSLEAGRGYTEAFF
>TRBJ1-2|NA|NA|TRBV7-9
TGTGCCAGCAGCTTGTCCTCGGGAGGCTATGGCTACACCTTC
CASSLSSGGYGYTF
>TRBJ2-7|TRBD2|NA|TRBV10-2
TGCGCCAGCACCTCAGGACTAGCGGGATACTACGAGCAGTACTTC
CASTSGLAGYYEQYF
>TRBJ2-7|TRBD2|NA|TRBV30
TGTGCCTGGAGTGTAGGGACTAGTAACGAGCAGTACTTC
CAWSVGTSNEQYF
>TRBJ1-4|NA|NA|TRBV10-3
TGTGCCATCAGTCTCGGACAGCCTAATGAAAAACTGTTTTTT
CAISLGQPNEKLFF
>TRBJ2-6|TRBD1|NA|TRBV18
TGTGCCAGCTCTCCAGGGACAGGGGGCGCCGGGGCCAACGTCCTGACTTTC
CASSPGTGGAGANVLTF
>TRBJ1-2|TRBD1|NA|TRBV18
TGTGCCAGCTCACCATCCGGGACAGGGGGCGCTTCGCGAGGCTACACCTTC
CASSPSGTGGASRGYTF
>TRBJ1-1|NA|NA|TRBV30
TGTGCCTGGGACAGGCTGAACACTGAAGCTTTCTTT
CAWDRLNTEAFF
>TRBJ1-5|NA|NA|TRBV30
TGTGCCTGGAGTGTCCATTGGGAGCAGCCCCAGCATTTT
CAWSVHWEQPQHF
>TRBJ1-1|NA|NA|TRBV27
TGTGCCAGCAGTGTCGACAGGTTTCGCACTGAAGCTTTCTTT
CASSVDRFRTEAFF
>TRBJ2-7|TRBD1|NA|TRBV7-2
TGTGCCAGCAGCTTAGTCAGGGACAGGGGCTACGAGCAGTACTTC
CASSLVRDRGYEQYF
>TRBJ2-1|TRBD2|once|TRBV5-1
TGCGCCAGCAGCCCCCGACGCGGGAGCTCCTACAATGAGCAGTTCTTC
CASSPRRGSSYNEQFF
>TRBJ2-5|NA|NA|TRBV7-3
TGTGCCAGCAGCTTAGGTCCTACCCAAGAGACCCAGTACTTC
CASSLGPTQETQYF
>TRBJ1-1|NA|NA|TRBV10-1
TGCGCCAGCAGTGGGACAAGTACTGAAGCTTTCTTT
CASSGTSTEAFF
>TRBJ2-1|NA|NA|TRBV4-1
TGCGCCAGCAGCCAAGGGGCAAGGGGTCTTGAGCAGTTCTTC
CASSQGARGLEQFF
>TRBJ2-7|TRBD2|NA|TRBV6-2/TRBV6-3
TGTGCCAGCAGTTGGGGGACTATGATGGGTGAGCAGTACTTC
CASSWGTMMGEQYF
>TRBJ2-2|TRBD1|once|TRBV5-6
TGTGCCAGCAGCTTGGAGGGGACAGCGAGTTCCGGGGAGCTGTTTTTT
CASSLEGTASSGELFF
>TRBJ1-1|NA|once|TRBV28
TGTGCCAGCAGTTTAAGGCCCCCCGGGGGGGGATCTGAAGCTTTCTTT
CASSLRPPGGGSEAFF
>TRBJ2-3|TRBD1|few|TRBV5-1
TGCGCCAGCAGCTCGACAGGGAGAACGCTCTCGATCCTAGCGCAGTATTTT
CASSSTGRTLSILAQYF
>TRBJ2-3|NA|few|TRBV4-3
TGCGCCAGCAGCCAAGATCTTAGTCCCCCTACGCAGTATTTT
CASSQDLSPPTQYF
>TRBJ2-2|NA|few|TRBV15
TGTGCCACCAGCAAAGGACAGAACACCGGGGAGCTGTTTTTT
CATSKGQNTGELFF
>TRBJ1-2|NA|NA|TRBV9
TGTGCCAGCAGCGTAGTTGGGACTGTTGGCTACACCTTC
CASSVVGTVGYTF
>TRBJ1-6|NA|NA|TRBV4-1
TGCGCCAGCAGCCAAGATCGGGGGGGGCCTTACCCCCTCCACTTT
CASSQDRGGPYPLHF
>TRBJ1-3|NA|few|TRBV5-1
TGCGCCAGCAGCTTGGCGGGGGACGCTGGAAACACCATATATTTT
CASSLAGDAGNTIYF
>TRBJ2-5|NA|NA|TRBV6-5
TGTGCCAGCAGCCGGGGGTTCCAAGAGACCCAGTACTTC
CASSRGFQETQYF
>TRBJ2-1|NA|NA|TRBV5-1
TGCGCCAGCAGCTTGGCGGGAAGCTCCTACAATGAGCAGTTCTTC
CASSLAGSSYNEQFF
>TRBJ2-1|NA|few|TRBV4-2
TGTGCCAGCAGCCAATCCGCCGGGAAGCATATCAATGAGCAGTTCTTC
CASSQSAGKHINEQFF
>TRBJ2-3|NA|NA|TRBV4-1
TGCGCCAGCAGCCAAGCAGCGGTTGGAGATACGCAGTATTTT
CASSQAAVGDTQYF
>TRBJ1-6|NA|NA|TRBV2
TGTGCCAGCAGTGTACTACAGGAGTATTCACCCCTCCACTTT
CASSVLQEYSPLHF
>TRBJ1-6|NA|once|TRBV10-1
TGCGCCAGCACCTTGTCTCTTAATTCACCCCTCCACTTT
CASTLSLNSPLHF
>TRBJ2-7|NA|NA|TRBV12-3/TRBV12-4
TGTGCCAGCAGTTTTATGTACGAGCAGTACTTC
CASSFMYEQYF
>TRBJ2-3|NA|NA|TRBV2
TGTGCCAGCGCCGGGACTCTAGCGCCGGGGGAGTATTTT
CASAGTLAPGEYF
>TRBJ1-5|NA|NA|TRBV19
TGTGCCAGTAGTATGATGGCAGGGAATCAGCCCCAGCATTTT
CASSMMAGNQPQHF
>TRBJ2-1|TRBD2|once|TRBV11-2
TGTGCCAGCAGCCCCTGGACTAGCGGGACGGATGAGCAGTTCTTC
CASSPWTSGTDEQFF